What follows are 27 T cell receptor beta chains derived from one specimen sequenced in a study of cytomegalovirus exposure and HLA in healthy donors. Use of 60 Vbeta and 13 Jbeta primers characterized the PCR. Sequencing was performed with immunoSEQ multiplex PCR; in TCRdb, only in-frame clones are kept and a portion is missing. In all, the sample yields about 65,000 clones. Sequencing was done on a sample of PBMCs. The receptors were sampled from a boy younger than 18 in good health and CMV-seronegative.

The chain is built from TRBV7-9 and TRBJ2-1; 8 bases line up with TRBD1. Germline CDR1 and CDR2: SEHNR and FQNEAQ (reference sequence). V shed 2 bases and J 3 bases; nucleotides not matched to a gene: 6. The CDR3 runs to 16 residues. The CDR3 sequence: CASSLSAGGFYNEQFF. The CDR3 DNA sequence: TGTGCCAGCAGCTTAAGTGCAGGGGGCTTCTACAATGAGCAGTTCTTC.

The rearrangement uses TRBV6-1 and TRBJ1-6; 9 positions agree with TRBD1. V lost 6 bases to trimming and J lost 5 bases; unmatched junction nucleotides: 5. The CDR3 length is 15 residues. The germline V gene encodes CDR1 MNHNS and CDR2 SASEGT. CDR3 nucleotides: TGTGCCAGCAGCCAAGGACAGGGGAATAATTCACCCCTCCACTTT. Encoded protein: CASSQGQGNNSPLHF.

The chain is built from TRBV18 and TRBJ1-1; perhaps TRBD1 as D (5 bases). In germline, CDR1 is KGHSH, CDR2 LQKENI. This CDR3 is 13 amino acids long. With 5 bases removed from V and 3 bases from J, the gap between germline ends came to 10 bases. For the CDR3, the DNA is TGTGCCAGCTCATTAAGGGGTGACACTGAAGCTTTCTTT. It codes for CASSLRGDTEAFF. The variable domain in full, completed from reference TRBV18 and TRBJ1-1, reads NAGVMQNPRHLVRRRGQEARLRCSPMKGHSHVYWYRQLPEEGLKFMVYLQKENIIDESGMPKERFSAEFPKEGPSILRIQQVVRGDSAAYFCASSLRGDTEAFFGQGTRLTVV.

The rearrangement links TRBV5-1 to TRBJ2-7, with D possibly being TRBD1 (5 bases). Trimming left V 3 bases short and J 4 bases short, with 20 bases between. The CDR3 runs 16 residues. CDR1 and CDR2 (germline): SGHRS, YFSETQ. The CDR3 DNA sequence: TGCGCCAGCAGCTCTGGTAATCCAGGGTTGGCGTACGAGCAGTACTTC. Its translation is CASSSGNPGLAYEQYF.

The DNA of the CDR3 is TGTGCCAGCAGATTCCCGGGGGAAGCTTTCTTT. It specifies CASRFPGEAFF. V and J are TRBV5-8 and TRBJ1-1, with no clear D. The CDR3 is made up of 11 amino acids. V was pared by 5 bases and J by 8 bases, with 10 bases between. Per the germline V gene, CDR1 is SGHTS and CDR2 is YDEGEE.

The V gene is TRBV6-1, the J gene TRBJ2-7; possibly TRBD2 for D (6 bases). The CDR3 is 17 residues long. Germline V gives CDR1 MNHNS, CDR2 SASEGT. V was pared by 2 bases and J by 0 bases, with 17 bases between. CDR3 sequence: CASSEWAAAGTSYEQYF. The DNA of the CDR3 is TGTGCCAGCAGTGAATGGGCGGCGGCGGGGACCTCCTACGAGCAGTACTTC.

The chain recombines TRBV30 with TRBJ2-7, with a tentative D call TRBD2 (5 bases). The CDR3 is 12 residues long. The germline V gene has CDR1 GTSNPN and CDR2 SVGIG (reference sequence). V lost 8 bases and J lost 2, with 13 bases in between. CDR3 sequence: CAGKRSAYEQYF. CDR3 in DNA: TGTGCCGGCAAGCGGAGCGCCTACGAGCAGTACTTC. Supplemented by reference TRBV30 and TRBJ2-7, the full variable domain reads SQTIHQWPATLVQPVGSPLSLECTVEGTSNPNLYWYRQAAGRGLQLLFYSVGIGQISSEVPQNLSASRPQDRQFILSSKKLLLSDSGFYLCAGKRSAYEQYFGPGTRLTVT.

The chain uses TRBV6-7 and TRBJ2-7, with D perhaps TRBD1 (7 bases). TRBV6-7 is assigned to the ORF class and has an uncertain function. The CDR3 is made up of 18 amino acids. The ends were cut back, 7 bases at V and 1 base at J, with 26 bases in the middle. The DNA of the CDR3 is TGTGCCAGCACCCTTCGACAGGGAACTAGCCTTCGATCCTACGAGCAGTACTTC. It specifies CASTLRQGTSLRSYEQYF.

The V and J genes are TRBV6-5 and TRBJ2-7; D is unresolved. V lost 4 bases to trimming and J lost 1 base, with 8 bases between them. CDR3 length: 13 amino acids. CDR1 is MNHEY, CDR2 SVGAGI, per germline. CDR3 nucleotide sequence: TGTGCCAGCAGTTTCGGTCTATCCTACGAGCAGTACTTC. This codes for CASSFGLSYEQYF.

The chain recombines TRBV4-3 with TRBJ2-2, with D possibly matching TRBD2 (5 bases). V lost 4 bases, J lost 1 base, and 10 bases lay in between. The length of the CDR3 is 15 residues. Germline V gene sequence: CDR1 LGHNA, CDR2 YSLEER. The CDR3 coding sequence is TGCGCCAGCAGCCTGGACTCACAGAACACCGGGGAGCTGTTTTTT. It translates to CASSLDSQNTGELFF.

This chain links TRBV18 with TRBJ2-3; 8 nucleotides agree with TRBD2. This CDR3 contains 16 residues. With 3 bases clipped from V and 3 bases from J, the junction kept 8 bases outside the gene matches. From germline, CDR1 is KGHSH and CDR2 LQKENI. CDR3 sequence reads: CASSPVAGGGTDTQYF. CDR3 bases: TGTGCCAGCTCACCTGTGGCGGGAGGAGGGACAGATACGCAGTATTTT.

V is TRBV11-1 and J is TRBJ1-1; D unclear. Trimming cost V 1 base and J 1 base, with 4 bases left between them. Germline V gives CDR1 SGHAT, CDR2 FQDESV (reference sequence). This CDR3 is 13 amino acids long. For the CDR3, the DNA is TGTGCCAGCAGCTTAGGGCAGAACACTGAAGCTTTCTTT. Its translation is CASSLGQNTEAFF.

V and J are TRBV7-9 and TRBJ1-1; 9 bases agree with TRBD1. The germline CDR1 and CDR2 sequences are SEHNR and FQNEAQ (reference sequence). The CDR3 contains 15 residues. V was pared by 5 bases and J by 4 bases, with 8 bases of the junction left unmatched. CDR3 bases: TGTGCCAGCAGCCCCCGTGAGACAGGGGGCACTGAAGCTTTCTTT. Translated: CASSPRETGGTEAFF.

The rearrangement uses TRBV9 and TRBJ2-3; TRBD2 aligns across 10 bases. The CDR3 has 18 amino acids. V was clipped by 1 base and J by 6 bases; unmatched bases: 14. Per germline, CDR1 SGDLS and CDR2 YYNGEE. CDR3 loop: CASSVLFGSSGRADTQYF. The CDR3 bases are TGTGCCAGCAGCGTACTTTTCGGATCCAGCGGGAGGGCGGATACGCAGTATTTT.

This chain joins TRBV14 and TRBJ2-2; no reliable D call. Trimming took 8 bases from V and 4 from J, leaving 17 bases between them. The CDR3 consists of 15 residues. The germline V gene encodes CDR1 SGHDN and CDR2 FVKESK. CDR3 DNA: TGTGCCAGCTCGGCGACATTCTCATCCACCGGGGAGCTGTTTTTT. Protein product: CASSATFSSTGELFF. The whole variable domain, remainder taken from reference TRBV14 and TRBJ2-2, is EAGVTQFPSHSVIEKGQTVTLRCDPISGHDNLYWYRRVMGKEIKFLLHFVKESKQDESGMPNNRFLAERTGGTYSTLKVQPAELEDSGVYFCASSATFSSTGELFFGEGSRLTVL.

J is TRBJ2-7 and V is TRBV5-6; TRBD1 is a possible D gene (6 bases). V was clipped by 4 bases and J by 6 bases, with 14 bases between them. This CDR3 region has 13 residues. Germline V gene lookup returns CDR1 SGHDT and CDR2 YYEEEE. In DNA form, the CDR3 reads TGTGCCAGCAGCGGAACAGGGTTGGGCGAGCAGTACTTC. Its protein product is CASSGTGLGEQYF.

The CDR3 DNA reads as TGTGCCAGCAGTCCTGGACAGGTCAATCAGCCCCAGCATTTT. Protein: CASSPGQVNQPQHF. The rearrangement joins TRBV6-6 to TRBJ1-5; TRBD1 agrees at 7 bases. The germline V gene encodes CDR1 MNHNY and CDR2 SVGAGI (reference sequence). With 5 bases clipped from V and 3 bases from J, the junction kept 4 bases outside the gene matches. The CDR3 runs 14 residues.

The genes are TRBV29-1 and TRBJ2-7; D is unresolved. The CDR3 extends over 12 amino acids. V shed 7 bases and J shed 0 bases, with 10 bases lying between them. Per the germline V gene, CDR1 is SQVTM and CDR2 is ANQGSEA. The CDR3 spells CSAGEGSYEQYF. CDR3 nucleotides: TGCAGCGCCGGAGAAGGCTCCTACGAGCAGTACTTC.

CDR3 DNA: TGTGCCTGGAGCGTAGGACGGACAGCTTCGGTTGTGCAGTACTTC. Protein: CAWSVGRTASVVQYF. The V and J genes are TRBV30 and TRBJ2-5; maybe TRBD1 (6 bases). V lost 3 bases and J 11 bases, leaving 25 bases between the germline ends. This CDR3 contains 15 residues. Germline V lookup: CDR1 GTSNPN, CDR2 SVGIG (reference sequence).

V is TRBV12-5 and J is TRBJ2-5, with 8 bases fitting TRBD2. The germline V gene encodes CDR1 LGHNT and CDR2 FRNRAP. V dropped 1 base and J dropped 2; count of bases not matched to a gene: 27. This CDR3 contains 23 residues. CDR3: CASGLDPRGGLFVPSSQQETQYF. The CDR3 coding sequence is TGTGCTAGTGGTTTGGATCCTCGGGGGGGCCTATTCGTACCTTCTTCGCAACAAGAGACCCAGTACTTC.

V is TRBV18 and J is TRBJ1-4; a possible D gene is TRBD1 (6 bases). Trimming shortened V by 8 bases and J by 9 bases, and 16 bases separated the two germline ends. The CDR3 is 13 amino acids. Looked up from germline, CDR1 is KGHSH and CDR2 is LQKENI. The CDR3 coding sequence is TGTGCCAGCACCTCAGGGGAGGGCCAAAAACTGTTTTTT. Translated: CASTSGEGQKLFF.

The V gene is TRBV7-8, the J gene TRBJ2-6, with D maybe TRBD2 (6 bases). CDR1 SGHVS and CDR2 FQNEAQ come from the germline V gene. The ends were cut back, 1 base at V and 1 base at J, with 8 bases in the middle. CDR3 size: 16 residues. The CDR3 DNA sequence: TGTGCCAGCAGCTTAGGGGGGAGGTCTGGGGCCAACGTCCTGACTTTC. Residues: CASSLGGRSGANVLTF.

V gene TRBV14 combines with J gene TRBJ1-1; tentative D call: TRBD1 (6 bases). There are 16 residues in the CDR3. Germline CDR1 reads SGHDN; CDR2 reads FVKESK. V gave up 4 bases and J gave up 5 bases, with 20 bases separating them. The CDR3 region is CASSLVGQGMWTEAFF. CDR3 nucleotide sequence: TGTGCCAGCAGCCTGGTAGGGCAGGGGATGTGGACTGAAGCTTTCTTT.

V and J are TRBV18 and TRBJ2-7; the match to TRBD1 covers 8 bases. CDR1 KGHSH and CDR2 LQKENI come from the germline V gene. This CDR3 has 13 amino acids. J lost 6 bases, V lost 8 bases, and 9 bases had no gene match. CDR3 in amino acids: CASAQGARGEQYF. In DNA form, the CDR3 reads TGTGCCAGCGCGCAGGGGGCGCGTGGCGAGCAGTACTTC.

This chain uses TRBV5-1 with TRBJ2-5; TRBD1 aligns across 9 bases. The V gene end was trimmed by 3 bases and the J gene end by 4 bases; junction bases not matched to a gene: 10. The CDR3 spans 16 residues. Germline CDR1 reads SGHRS; CDR2 reads YFSETQ. The CDR3 region has the DNA TGCGCCAGCAGCTGGACAGGGGATAAAGTTAGAGAGACCCAGTACTTC. Encoded protein: CASSWTGDKVRETQYF.

This rearrangement joins TRBV5-4 to TRBJ2-5; D is uncertain. The V end lost 4 bases, the J end lost 0 bases, and 7 bases lay between the germline ends. This CDR3 has 13 amino acids. The germline V gene encodes CDR1 SGHNT and CDR2 YYREEE (reference sequence). CDR3 DNA sequence: TGTGCCAGCAGCAGTGACAACCAAGAGACCCAGTACTTC. This sequence encodes CASSSDNQETQYF.

The chain carries TRBV7-6 and TRBJ2-7; tentative D call: TRBD2 (7 bases). Trimming cost V 5 bases and J 0 bases, with 14 bases left between them. The CDR3 is 15 amino acids. Germline CDR1 reads SGHVS; CDR2 reads FNYEAQ. DNA for the CDR3: TGTGCCAGCAGCGGAGGGGGGGAAGACTCCTACGAGCAGTACTTC. The encoded protein is CASSGGGEDSYEQYF.